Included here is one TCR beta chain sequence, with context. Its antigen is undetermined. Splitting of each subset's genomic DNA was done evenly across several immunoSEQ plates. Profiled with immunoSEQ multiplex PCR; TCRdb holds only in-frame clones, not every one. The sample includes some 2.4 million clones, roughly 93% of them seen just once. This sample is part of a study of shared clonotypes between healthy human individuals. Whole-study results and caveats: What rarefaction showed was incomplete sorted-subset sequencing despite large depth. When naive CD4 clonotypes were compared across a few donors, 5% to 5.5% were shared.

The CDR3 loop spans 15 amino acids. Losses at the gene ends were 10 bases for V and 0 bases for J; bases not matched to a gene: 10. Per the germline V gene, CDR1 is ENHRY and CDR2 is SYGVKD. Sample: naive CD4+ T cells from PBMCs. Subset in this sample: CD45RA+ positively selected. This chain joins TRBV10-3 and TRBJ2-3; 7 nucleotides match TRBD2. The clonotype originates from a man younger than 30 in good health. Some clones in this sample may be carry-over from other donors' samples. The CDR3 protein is CATDGGSTSTDTQYF. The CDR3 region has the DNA TGTGCCACCGACGGGGGGTCCACTAGCACAGATACGCAGTATTTT.